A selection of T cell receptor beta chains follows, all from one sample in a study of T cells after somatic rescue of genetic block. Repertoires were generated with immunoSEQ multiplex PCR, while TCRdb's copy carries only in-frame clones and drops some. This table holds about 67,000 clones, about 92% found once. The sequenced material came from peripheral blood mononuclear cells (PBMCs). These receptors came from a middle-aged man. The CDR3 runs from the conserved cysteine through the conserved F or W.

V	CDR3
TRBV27	CASSSQTVTDTQYF
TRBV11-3	CASSRTDLSTDTQYF
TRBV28	CASSPRLNEKLFF
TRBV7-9	CASSTGQITDTQYF
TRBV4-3	CASSQDRGVSPLHF
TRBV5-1	CASSLGTGGYSPLHF
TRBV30	CAWSDNYNSPLHF
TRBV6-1	CASSDRGVHTGDETQYF
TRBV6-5	CASSYSGRRAGNTIYF
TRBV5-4	CASSLAAASSSGNTIYF
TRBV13	CASSSSRNQPQHF
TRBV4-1	CASSQTGAGNQPQHF
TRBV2	CASSEDSGSLGNTIYF
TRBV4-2	CASSLGRESNQPQHF
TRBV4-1	CASSQEAGGSWATEAFF
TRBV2	CASNLGAGGAPDTQYF
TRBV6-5	CASSYSRIDSATEAFF
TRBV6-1	CASRELRGAGELFF
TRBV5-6	CASSTLGRERGDTQYF
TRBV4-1	CASSQYTSGRNNEQFF
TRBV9	CASSVADGGGMDEQFF
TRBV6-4	CASTDTQYF
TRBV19	CASRHRGVDSGANVLTF
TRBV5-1	CASSALAGRSYEQYF
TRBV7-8	CASSLAAGGGYEQYF
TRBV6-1	CASSLSGTSTEAFF
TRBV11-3	CASSSGQPGTGELFF
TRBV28	CASKNRGRRGLAGVEQYEQYF
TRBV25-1	CASSDLTGGKNIQYF
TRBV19	CASSSLSGGSGNTIYF
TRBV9	CASSVAVVTGNTDTQYF
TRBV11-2	CASSFGTGNNEKLFF